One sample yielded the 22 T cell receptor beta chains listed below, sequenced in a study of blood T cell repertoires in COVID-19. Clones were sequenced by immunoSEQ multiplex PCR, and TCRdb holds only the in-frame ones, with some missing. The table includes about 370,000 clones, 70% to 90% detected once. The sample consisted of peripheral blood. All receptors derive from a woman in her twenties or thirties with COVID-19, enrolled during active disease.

CDR3 bases: TGTGCCAGCAGTTACTCTCAGGGGTTTGGGGAGACCCAGTACTTC. This sequence encodes CASSYSQGFGETQYF. V usage is TRBV6-5 and J usage is TRBJ2-5, with D perhaps TRBD1 (6 bases). Trimming took 0 bases from V and 5 from J, leaving 13 bases between them. This CDR3 has 15 amino acids. Germline V gene data show CDR1 as MNHEY and CDR2 as SVGAGI.

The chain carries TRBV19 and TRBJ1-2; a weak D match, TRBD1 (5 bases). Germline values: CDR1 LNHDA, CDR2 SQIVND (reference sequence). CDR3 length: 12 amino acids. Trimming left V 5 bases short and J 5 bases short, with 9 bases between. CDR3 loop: CASSLRTYGYTF. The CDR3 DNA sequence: TGTGCCAGTAGTCTCCGGACATATGGCTACACCTTC.

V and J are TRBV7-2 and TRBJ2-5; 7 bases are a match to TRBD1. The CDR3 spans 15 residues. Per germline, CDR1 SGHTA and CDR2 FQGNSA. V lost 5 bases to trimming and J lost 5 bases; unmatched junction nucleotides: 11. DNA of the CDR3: TGTGCCAGCAGCACCCGAAGGCGACAGGGCGAGACCCAGTACTTC. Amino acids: CASSTRRRQGETQYF.

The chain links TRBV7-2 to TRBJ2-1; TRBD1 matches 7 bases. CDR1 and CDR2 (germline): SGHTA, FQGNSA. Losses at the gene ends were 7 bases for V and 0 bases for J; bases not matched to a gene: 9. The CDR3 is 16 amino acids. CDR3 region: CASKDDRVGSYNEQFF. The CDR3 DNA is TGTGCCAGCAAGGATGACAGGGTAGGCTCCTACAATGAGCAGTTCTTC.

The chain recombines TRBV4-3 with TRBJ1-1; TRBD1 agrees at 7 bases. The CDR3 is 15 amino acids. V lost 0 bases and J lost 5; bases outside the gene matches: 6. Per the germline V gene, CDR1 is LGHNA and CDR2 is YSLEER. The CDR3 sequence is CASSQDRGVVTEAFF. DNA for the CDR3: TGCGCCAGCAGCCAAGACAGGGGGGTCGTGACTGAAGCTTTCTTT.

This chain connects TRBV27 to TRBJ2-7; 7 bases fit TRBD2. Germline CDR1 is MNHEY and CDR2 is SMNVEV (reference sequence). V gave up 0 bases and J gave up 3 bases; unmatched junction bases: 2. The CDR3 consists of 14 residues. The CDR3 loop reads CASSLSRGFYEQYF. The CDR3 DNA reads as TGTGCCAGCAGTTTATCGCGGGGGTTCTACGAGCAGTACTTC.

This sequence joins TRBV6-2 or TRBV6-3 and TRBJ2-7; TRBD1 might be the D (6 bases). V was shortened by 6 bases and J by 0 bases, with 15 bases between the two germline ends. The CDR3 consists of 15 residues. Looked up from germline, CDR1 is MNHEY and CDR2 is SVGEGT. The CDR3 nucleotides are TGTGCCAGCAGACCTCGGGACATTAGCTCCTACGAGCAGTACTTC. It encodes CASRPRDISSYEQYF.

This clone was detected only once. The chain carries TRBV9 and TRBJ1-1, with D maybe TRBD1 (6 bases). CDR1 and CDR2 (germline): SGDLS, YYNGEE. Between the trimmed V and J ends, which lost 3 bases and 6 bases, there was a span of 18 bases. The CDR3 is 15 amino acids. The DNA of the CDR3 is TGTGCCAGCAGCGACAAACAGGGAGCTGCCCCTGAAGCTTTCTTT. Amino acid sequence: CASSDKQGAAPEAFF.

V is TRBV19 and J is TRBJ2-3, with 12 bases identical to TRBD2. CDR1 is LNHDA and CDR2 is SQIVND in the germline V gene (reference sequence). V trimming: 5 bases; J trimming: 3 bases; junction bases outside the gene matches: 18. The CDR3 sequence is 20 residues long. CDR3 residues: CASSPPSGGAWRARTDTQYF. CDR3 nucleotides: TGTGCCAGTAGTCCCCCTAGCGGGGGGGCATGGAGGGCGAGGACAGATACGCAGTATTTT.

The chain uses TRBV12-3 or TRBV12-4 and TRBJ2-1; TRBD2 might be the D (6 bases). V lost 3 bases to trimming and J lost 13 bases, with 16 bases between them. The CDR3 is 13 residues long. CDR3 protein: CASSLRQRAGQFF. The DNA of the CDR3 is TGTGCCAGCAGTTTGAGGCAGCGGGCGGGTCAGTTCTTC.

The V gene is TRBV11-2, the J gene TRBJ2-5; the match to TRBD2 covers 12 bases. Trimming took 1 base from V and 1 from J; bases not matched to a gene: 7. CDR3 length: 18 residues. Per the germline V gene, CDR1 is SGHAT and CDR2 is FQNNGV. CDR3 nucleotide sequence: TGTGCCAGCAGCTTAGGGCCTAGCGGGAGGGGGGGCCAAGAGACCCAGTACTTC. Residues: CASSLGPSGRGGQETQYF.

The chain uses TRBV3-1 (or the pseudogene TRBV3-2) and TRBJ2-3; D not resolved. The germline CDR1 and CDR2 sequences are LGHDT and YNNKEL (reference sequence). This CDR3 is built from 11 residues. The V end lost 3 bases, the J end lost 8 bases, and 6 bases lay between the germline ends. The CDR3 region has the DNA TGTGCCAGCAGCCATGTCGGTACGCAGTATTTT. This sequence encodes CASSHVGTQYF.

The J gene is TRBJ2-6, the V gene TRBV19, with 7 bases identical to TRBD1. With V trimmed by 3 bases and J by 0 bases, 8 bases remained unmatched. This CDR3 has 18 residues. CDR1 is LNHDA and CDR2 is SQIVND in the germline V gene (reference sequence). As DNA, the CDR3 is TGTGCCAGTAGTATGACCGGGACAGCGATCTCTGGGGCCAACGTCCTGACTTTC. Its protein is CASSMTGTAISGANVLTF.

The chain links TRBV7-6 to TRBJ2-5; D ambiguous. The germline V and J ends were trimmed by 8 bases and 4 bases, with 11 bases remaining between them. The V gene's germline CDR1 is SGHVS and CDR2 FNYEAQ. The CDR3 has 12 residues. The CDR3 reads CASGFLGETQYF. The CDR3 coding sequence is TGTGCCAGCGGATTCCTAGGAGAGACCCAGTACTTC.

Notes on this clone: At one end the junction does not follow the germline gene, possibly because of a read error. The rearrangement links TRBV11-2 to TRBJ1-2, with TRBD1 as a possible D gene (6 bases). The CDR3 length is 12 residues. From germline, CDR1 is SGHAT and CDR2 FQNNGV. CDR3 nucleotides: TGTGCCAGCAGCTTAGTAGAACGTTGGACAGCCTTC. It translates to CASSLVERWTAF.

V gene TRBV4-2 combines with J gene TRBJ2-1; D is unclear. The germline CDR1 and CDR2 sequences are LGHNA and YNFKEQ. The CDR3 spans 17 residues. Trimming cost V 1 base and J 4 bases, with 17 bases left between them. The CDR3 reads CASSQVGGTRFYNEQFF. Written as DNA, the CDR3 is TGTGCCAGCAGCCAAGTCGGTGGAACGAGGTTTTACAATGAGCAGTTCTTC.

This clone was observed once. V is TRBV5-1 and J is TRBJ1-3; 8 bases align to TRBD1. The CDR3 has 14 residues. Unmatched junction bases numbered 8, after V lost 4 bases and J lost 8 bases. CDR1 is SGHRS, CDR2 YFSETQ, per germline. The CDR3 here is CASSPWTGKDTIYF. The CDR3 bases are TGCGCCAGCAGCCCGTGGACAGGGAAGGACACCATATATTTT.

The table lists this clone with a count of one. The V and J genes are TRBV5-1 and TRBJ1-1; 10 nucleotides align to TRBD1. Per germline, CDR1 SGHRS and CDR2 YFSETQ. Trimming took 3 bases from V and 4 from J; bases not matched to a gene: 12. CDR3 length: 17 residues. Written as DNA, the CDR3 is TGCGCCAGCAGCTACCCAGAGACAGGGGGCGCGGGCACTGAAGCTTTCTTT. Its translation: CASSYPETGGAGTEAFF.

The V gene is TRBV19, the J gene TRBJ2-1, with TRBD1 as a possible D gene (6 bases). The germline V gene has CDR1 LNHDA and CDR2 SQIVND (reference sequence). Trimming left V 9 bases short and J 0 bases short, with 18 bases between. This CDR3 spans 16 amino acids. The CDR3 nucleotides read TGTGCCAGCCAACTAAATAGGGGGAGCTCCTACAATGAGCAGTTCTTC. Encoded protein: CASQLNRGSSYNEQFF.

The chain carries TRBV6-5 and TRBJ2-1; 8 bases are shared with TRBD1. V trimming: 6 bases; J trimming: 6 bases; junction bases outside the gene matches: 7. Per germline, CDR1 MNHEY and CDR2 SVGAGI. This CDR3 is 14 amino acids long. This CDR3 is CASRTGQGFNEQFF. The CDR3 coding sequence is TGTGCCAGCAGAACCGGACAGGGTTTCAATGAGCAGTTCTTC.

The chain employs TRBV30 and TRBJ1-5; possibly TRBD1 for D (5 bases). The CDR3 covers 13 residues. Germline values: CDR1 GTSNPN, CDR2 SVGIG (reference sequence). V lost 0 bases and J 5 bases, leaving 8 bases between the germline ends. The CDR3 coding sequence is TGTGCCTGGAGTGTGACCAGGGATCAGCCCCAGCATTTT. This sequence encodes CAWSVTRDQPQHF.

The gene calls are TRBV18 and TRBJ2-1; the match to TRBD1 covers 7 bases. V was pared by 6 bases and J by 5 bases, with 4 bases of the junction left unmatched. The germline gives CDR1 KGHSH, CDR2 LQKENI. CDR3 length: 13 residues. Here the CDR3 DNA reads TGTGCCAGCTCCTTGGACAGGAACAATGAGCAGTTCTTC. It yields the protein CASSLDRNNEQFF.